The 4 T cell receptor beta chains below were found in one sample sequenced in a study of T-cell reconstitution after alpha-beta-depleted transplantation in children. TCRbeta library construction was performed incorporating unique molecular identifiers. TCRdb reprocessed the PCR reads with MiXCR, giving one entry per CDR3 protein. The sample yields around 680,000 distinct CDR3 sequences, around a sixth seen once. Specimen: PBMCs from the stem cell graft donor, collected from the stem cell graft. Receptors were obtained from a human donor who donated a stem cell graft to a child with acute myeloid leukemia.

There are many counts of this clonotype. The chain uses TRBV20-1 and TRBJ1-5; D not certain. The V and J ends lost 2 bases and 4 bases respectively, with 6 bases between them. Per the germline V gene, CDR1 is DFQATT and CDR2 is SNEGSKA (reference sequence). The CDR3 has 12 residues. The chain's CDR3 is CSARNGNQPQHF. Written as DNA, the CDR3 is TGCAGTGCTAGAAACGGAAATCAGCCCCAGCATTTT.

This clonotype was picked up a small number of times. The chain couples TRBV20-1 to TRBJ2-3, with D tentatively TRBD1 (5 bases). V shed 1 base and J shed 0 bases, with 11 bases lying between them. Germline V gene sequence: CDR1 DFQATT, CDR2 SNEGSKA (reference sequence). This CDR3 is built from 15 residues. The CDR3 protein is CSARVDTRSTDTQYF. In DNA form, the CDR3 reads TGCAGTGCTAGAGTGGACACCAGGAGCACAGATACGCAGTATTTT.

This clonotype showed up many times. The chain carries TRBV29-1 and TRBJ1-1; D uncertain. The V gene's germline CDR1 is SQVTM and CDR2 ANQGSEA. V shed 1 base and J shed 0 bases, with 9 bases lying between them. CDR3 size: 14 residues. The CDR3 DNA sequence: TGCAGCGTTGAAGCCGAAGGCCTGAACACTGAAGCTTTCTTT. Protein: CSVEAEGLNTEAFF.

The rearrangement joins TRBV4-1 to TRBJ2-7, with D uncertain. The length of the CDR3 is 15 residues. CDR1 and CDR2 from the germline V gene are MGHRA and YSYEKL. Trimming pared 0 bases from V and 0 bases from J, leaving 9 bases between. The CDR3 loop is CASSQDPMGSYEQYV. CDR3 nucleotide sequence: TGCGCCAGCAGCCAAGACCCGATGGGCTCCTACGAGCAGTACGTC.